Listed below are T cell receptor beta chains from one sample, sequenced in a study of cytomegalovirus exposure and HLA in healthy donors. This table comes from immunoSEQ multiplex PCR, and its TCRdb copy is limited to in-frame clones, with some not included. The table includes 150,000 to 200,000 clones, around 68% detected once. The sample consisted of PBMCs. All receptors derive from a man aged 40-50 years in good health and CMV-seronegative. Each CDR3 is given with its conserved first and last residue. Each record gives: CDR3 DNA, CDR3 protein, V gene, J gene, clone size, D gene. A D gene is named only where the DNA matches it firmly. Rows may omit the clone size; those that give it use once, few, many or a size class.

CDR3 DNA: TGCGCCAGCAGCTTGTTGGCTAGCGGGAGTACGGAGACCCAGTACTTC; CDR3 protein: CASSLLASGSTETQYF; V gene: TRBV5-1; J gene: TRBJ2-5; clone size: once; D gene: TRBD2
CDR3 DNA: TGTGCCAGCAGTTTGGGCAGGGGCCAGATCTTGAACACTGAAGCTTTCTTT; CDR3 protein: CASSLGRGQILNTEAFF; V gene: TRBV28; J gene: TRBJ1-1; clone size: .; D gene: .
CDR3 DNA: TGCGCCAGCAGCTCCGACAGGGTCAGCGATACGCAGTATTTT; CDR3 protein: CASSSDRVSDTQYF; V gene: TRBV5-1; J gene: TRBJ2-3; clone size: .; D gene: TRBD1
CDR3 DNA: TGTGCCATCAGTGAGTCAGGGACTAGCGGGAGTGTAGCAGATACGCAGTATTTT; CDR3 protein: CAISESGTSGSVADTQYF; V gene: TRBV10-3; J gene: TRBJ2-3; clone size: .; D gene: TRBD2
CDR3 DNA: TGTGCCAGCAGCCTAGAGAATAAGGGAGTAAGCACAGATACGCAGTATTTT; CDR3 protein: CASSLENKGVSTDTQYF; V gene: TRBV5-8; J gene: TRBJ2-3; clone size: .; D gene: .
CDR3 DNA: TGTGCCAGTAGTGACCGACAGAAAGGGACTGAAGCTTTCTTT; CDR3 protein: CASSDRQKGTEAFF; V gene: TRBV19; J gene: TRBJ1-1; clone size: .; D gene: .
CDR3 DNA: TGTGCCAGCAGTGATGGACAGGGGGCAGATGGGCAGTTCTTC; CDR3 protein: CASSDGQGADGQFF; V gene: TRBV6-4; J gene: TRBJ2-1; clone size: .; D gene: TRBD1
CDR3 DNA: TGTGCCAGCAGTGCGGCAGGCTACGAGCAGTACTTC; CDR3 protein: CASSAAGYEQYF; V gene: TRBV2; J gene: TRBJ2-7; clone size: .; D gene: .
CDR3 DNA: TGTGCCACTCGCCGGGATAGCAATCAGCCCCAGCATTTT; CDR3 protein: CATRRDSNQPQHF; V gene: TRBV19; J gene: TRBJ1-5; clone size: .; D gene: .
CDR3 DNA: TGTGCCAGCAGCAGGACAGGGGGAACGAGTTACAATGAGCAGTTCTTC; CDR3 protein: CASSRTGGTSYNEQFF; V gene: TRBV11-3; J gene: TRBJ2-1; clone size: .; D gene: TRBD1